A single T cell receptor (beta chain) is shown here with its context. Germline CDR1 reads SGHNT; CDR2 reads YYREEE (reference sequence). CDR3 length equals 15 residues. Between the trimmed V and J ends, which lost 3 bases and 5 bases, there was a span of 14 bases. The entry originates in a study of blood T cell repertoires in COVID-19. Whole-study context: Samples of COVID-19 (acute and convalescent) were obtained from the United States, Italy and Spain. Nucleic acid was either cDNA or gDNA, and it came from T cells, B-cell-depleted T cells, or PBMCs.

Per the original data handling: From reference gene primer amplification, estimates of nucleated cell counts were derived. The protocol was immunoSEQ multiplex PCR, while the TCRdb copy is restricted to in-frame clones and leaves out a portion. The V and J calls and clone size come from that table; D and trimming were worked out from the DNA. Altogether some 290,000 clones are present, 75% to 90% being singletons, with the ten largest covering about 2.2%. The gene calls are TRBV5-4 and TRBJ1-4, with D maybe TRBD1 (6 bases). This clonotype was sampled from a woman aged 50 to 60 who had recovered from COVID-19. Sequenced input: peripheral blood. The CDR3: CASSSPTGRNEKLFF. The CDR3 DNA is TGTGCCAGCAGCTCCCCGACAGGAAGGAATGAAAAACTGTTTTTT.